This is a list of T cell receptor beta chains from one sample in a study of cytomegalovirus exposure and HLA in healthy donors. The protocol was immunoSEQ multiplex PCR, while the TCRdb copy is restricted to in-frame clones and leaves out a portion. There are around 270,000 clones in the sample; approximately 80% occur only once, and roughly 0.3% lies in the top ten. Sequenced input: PBMCs. Receptors originate from a girl aged 2 to 10 in good health and CMV-seronegative. CDR3s include the opening cysteine and the closing phenylalanine or tryptophan.

J: TRBJ1-4
V: TRBV30
CDR3: CAWEGQSNEKLFF

J: TRBJ1-6
V: TRBV7-6
CDR3: CASRGTGAANSPLHF

J: TRBJ2-7
V: TRBV6-5
CDR3: CASSYKNRAYEQYF

J: TRBJ2-5
V: TRBV27
CDR3: CASRSTRGVGTQYF

J: TRBJ1-1
V: TRBV5-1
CDR3: CASSLTRQGANTEAFF

J: TRBJ2-7
V: TRBV5-1
CDR3: CASSLGTGAAEQYF

J: TRBJ2-2
V: TRBV2
CDR3: CASSDSPLAFNTGELFF

J: TRBJ2-7
V: TRBV4-2
CDR3: CASSQTSGGGYEQYF

J: TRBJ2-2
V: TRBV29-1
CDR3: CSVEDPRSGGVQELFF

J: TRBJ1-1
V: TRBV28
CDR3: CASSLNRGVNTEAFF

J: TRBJ2-7
V: TRBV28
CDR3: CASSLGQGSSYEQYF

J: TRBJ1-6
V: TRBV5-6
CDR3: CASSGGDWTGSNSPLHF

J: TRBJ2-3
V: TRBV19
CDR3: CASSLRVSGTDTQYF

J: TRBJ2-5
V: TRBV5-1
CDR3: CASSFGAGEETQYF

J: TRBJ1-4
V: TRBV11-2
CDR3: CASRPSVGSQTDEKLFF

J: TRBJ2-7
V: TRBV4-1
CDR3: CASSHLLRAASEQYF

J: TRBJ2-7
V: TRBV7-8
CDR3: CASSLVSGGVNEQYF

J: TRBJ2-2
V: TRBV14
CDR3: CASSQDLRGDGELFF

J: TRBJ1-5
V: TRBV28
CDR3: CASIPGDRPNQPQHF

J: TRBJ2-1
V: TRBV28
CDR3: CASSSRTRGRGDEQFF

J: TRBJ1-1
V: TRBV27
CDR3: CASSPPRPVWQGERLGTEAFF

J: TRBJ1-2
V: TRBV4-1
CDR3: CASSQDLMPGDGYTF

J: TRBJ2-2
V: TRBV5-1
CDR3: CASSLNRGGTGELFF

J: TRBJ2-1
V: TRBV11-3
CDR3: CASSLGLAGSNEQFF

J: TRBJ2-7
V: TRBV27
CDR3: CASSVGQATYEQYF

J: TRBJ2-7
V: TRBV6-5
CDR3: CASRGQNYEQYF

J: TRBJ2-1
V: TRBV7-2
CDR3: CASSSTSSGSRDEQFF